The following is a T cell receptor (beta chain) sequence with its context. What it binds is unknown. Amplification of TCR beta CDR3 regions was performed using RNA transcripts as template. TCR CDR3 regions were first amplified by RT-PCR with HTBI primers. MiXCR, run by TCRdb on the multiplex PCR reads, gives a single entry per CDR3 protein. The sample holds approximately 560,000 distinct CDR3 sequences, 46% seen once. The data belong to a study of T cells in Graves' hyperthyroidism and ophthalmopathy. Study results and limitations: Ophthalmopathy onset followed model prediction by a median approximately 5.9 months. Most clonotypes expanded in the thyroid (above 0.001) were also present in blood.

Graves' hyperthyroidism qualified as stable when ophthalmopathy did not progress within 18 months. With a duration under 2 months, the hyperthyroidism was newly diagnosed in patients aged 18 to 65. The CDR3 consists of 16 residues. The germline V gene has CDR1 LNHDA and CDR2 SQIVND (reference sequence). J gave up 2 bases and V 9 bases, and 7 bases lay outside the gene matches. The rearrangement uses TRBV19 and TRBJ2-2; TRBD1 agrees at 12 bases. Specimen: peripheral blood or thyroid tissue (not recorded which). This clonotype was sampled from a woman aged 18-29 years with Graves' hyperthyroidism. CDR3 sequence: CASQGQGALNTGELFF. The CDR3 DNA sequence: TGTGCCAGCCAGGGACAGGGGGCCCTCAACACCGGGGAGCTGTTTTTT.